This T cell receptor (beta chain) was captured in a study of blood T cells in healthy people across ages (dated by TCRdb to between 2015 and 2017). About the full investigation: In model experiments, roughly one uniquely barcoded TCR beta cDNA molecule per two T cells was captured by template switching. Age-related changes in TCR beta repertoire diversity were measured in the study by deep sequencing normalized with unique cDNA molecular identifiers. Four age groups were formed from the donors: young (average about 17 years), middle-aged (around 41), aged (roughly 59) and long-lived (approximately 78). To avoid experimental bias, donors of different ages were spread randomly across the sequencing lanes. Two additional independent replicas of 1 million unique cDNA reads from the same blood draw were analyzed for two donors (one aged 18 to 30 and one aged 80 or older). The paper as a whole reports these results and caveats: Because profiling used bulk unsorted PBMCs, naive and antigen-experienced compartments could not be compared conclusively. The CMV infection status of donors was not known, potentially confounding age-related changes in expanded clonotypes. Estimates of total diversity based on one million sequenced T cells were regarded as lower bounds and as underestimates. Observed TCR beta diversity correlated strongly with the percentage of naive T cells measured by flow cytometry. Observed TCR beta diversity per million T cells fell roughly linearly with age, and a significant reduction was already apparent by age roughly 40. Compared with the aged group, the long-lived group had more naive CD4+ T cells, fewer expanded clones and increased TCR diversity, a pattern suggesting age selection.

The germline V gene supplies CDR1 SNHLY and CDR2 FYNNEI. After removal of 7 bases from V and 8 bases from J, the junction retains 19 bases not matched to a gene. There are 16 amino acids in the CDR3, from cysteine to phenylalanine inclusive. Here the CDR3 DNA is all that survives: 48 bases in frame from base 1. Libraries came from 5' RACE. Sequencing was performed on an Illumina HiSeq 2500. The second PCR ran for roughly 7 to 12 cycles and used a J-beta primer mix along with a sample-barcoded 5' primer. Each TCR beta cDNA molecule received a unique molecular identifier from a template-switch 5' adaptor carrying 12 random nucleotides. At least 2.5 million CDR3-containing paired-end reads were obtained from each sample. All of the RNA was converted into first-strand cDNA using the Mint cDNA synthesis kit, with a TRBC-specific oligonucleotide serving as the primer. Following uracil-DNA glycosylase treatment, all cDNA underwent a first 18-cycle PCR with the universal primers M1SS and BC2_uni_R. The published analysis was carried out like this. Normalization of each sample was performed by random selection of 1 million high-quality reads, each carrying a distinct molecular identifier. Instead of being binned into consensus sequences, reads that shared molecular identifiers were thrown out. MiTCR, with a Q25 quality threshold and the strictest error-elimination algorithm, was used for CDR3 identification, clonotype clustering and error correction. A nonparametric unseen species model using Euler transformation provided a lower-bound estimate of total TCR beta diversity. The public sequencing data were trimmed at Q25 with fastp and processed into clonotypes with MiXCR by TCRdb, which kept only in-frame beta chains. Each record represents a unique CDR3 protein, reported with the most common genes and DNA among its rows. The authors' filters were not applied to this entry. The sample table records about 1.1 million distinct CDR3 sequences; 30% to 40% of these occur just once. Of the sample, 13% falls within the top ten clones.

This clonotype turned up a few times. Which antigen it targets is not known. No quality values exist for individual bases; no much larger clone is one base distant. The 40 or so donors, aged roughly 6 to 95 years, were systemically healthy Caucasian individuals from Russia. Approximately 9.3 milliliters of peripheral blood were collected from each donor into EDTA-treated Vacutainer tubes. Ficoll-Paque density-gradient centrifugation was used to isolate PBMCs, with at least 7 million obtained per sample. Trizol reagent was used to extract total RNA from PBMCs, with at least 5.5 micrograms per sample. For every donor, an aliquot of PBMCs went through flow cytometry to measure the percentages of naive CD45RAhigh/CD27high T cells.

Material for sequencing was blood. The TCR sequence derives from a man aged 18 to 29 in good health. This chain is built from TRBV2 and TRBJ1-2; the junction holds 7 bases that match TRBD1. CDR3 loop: CASIRDRELGSEGYTF. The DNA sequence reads TGTGCCAGCATCCGCGACAGGGAATTGGGCTCGGAAGGCTACACCTTC.